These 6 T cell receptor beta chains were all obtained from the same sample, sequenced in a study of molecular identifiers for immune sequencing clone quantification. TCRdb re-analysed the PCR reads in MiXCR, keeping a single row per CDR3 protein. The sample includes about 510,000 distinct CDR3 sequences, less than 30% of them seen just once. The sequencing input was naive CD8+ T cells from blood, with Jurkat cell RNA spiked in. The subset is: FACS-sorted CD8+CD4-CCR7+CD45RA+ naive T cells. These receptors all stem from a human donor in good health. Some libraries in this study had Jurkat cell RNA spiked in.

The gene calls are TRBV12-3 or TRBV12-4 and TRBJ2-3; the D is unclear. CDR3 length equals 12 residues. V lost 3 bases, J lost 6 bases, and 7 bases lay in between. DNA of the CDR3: TGTGCCAGCAGTTTTGATGTGGATACGCAGTATTTT. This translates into CASSFDVDTQYF.

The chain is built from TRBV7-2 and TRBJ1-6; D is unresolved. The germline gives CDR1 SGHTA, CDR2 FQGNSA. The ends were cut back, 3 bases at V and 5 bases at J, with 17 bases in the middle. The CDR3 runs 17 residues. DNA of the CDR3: TGTGCCAGCAGCTTGGCGTACGGGTCAGAAAATAATTCACCCCTCCACTTT. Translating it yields CASSLAYGSENNSPLHF.

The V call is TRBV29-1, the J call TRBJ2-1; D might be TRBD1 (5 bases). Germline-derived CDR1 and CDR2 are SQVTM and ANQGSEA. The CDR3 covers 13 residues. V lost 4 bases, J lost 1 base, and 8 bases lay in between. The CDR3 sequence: CSVGGVSYNEQFF. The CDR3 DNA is TGCAGCGTTGGGGGCGTTTCCTACAATGAGCAGTTCTTC.

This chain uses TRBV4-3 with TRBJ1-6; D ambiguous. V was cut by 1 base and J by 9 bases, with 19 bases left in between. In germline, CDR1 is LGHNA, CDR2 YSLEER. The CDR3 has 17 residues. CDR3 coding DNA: TGCGCCAGCAGCCAAGGAACGAGCCCGGATGCAGGTTCACCCCTCCACTTT. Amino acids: CASSQGTSPDAGSPLHF.

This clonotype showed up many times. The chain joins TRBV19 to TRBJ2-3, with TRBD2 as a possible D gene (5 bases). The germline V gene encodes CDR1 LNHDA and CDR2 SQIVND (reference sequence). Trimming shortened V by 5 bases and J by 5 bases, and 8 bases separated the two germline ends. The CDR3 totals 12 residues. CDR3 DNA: TGTGCCAGTAGTGTCAGCGGAGATACGCAGTATTTT. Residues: CASSVSGDTQYF.

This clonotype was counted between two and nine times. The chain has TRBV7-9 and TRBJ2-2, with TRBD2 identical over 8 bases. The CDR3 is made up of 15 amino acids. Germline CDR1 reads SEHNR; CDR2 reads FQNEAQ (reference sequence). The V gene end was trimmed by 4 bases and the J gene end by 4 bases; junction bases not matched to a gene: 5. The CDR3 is CASSSPGLGTGELFF. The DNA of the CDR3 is TGTGCCAGCAGCTCCCCGGGACTAGGCACCGGGGAGCTGTTTTTT.